What follows is one T cell receptor beta chain and its context. Antigen: not known. Trimming pared 2 bases from V and 3 bases from J, leaving 4 bases between. The CDR3 runs to 12 residues. Germline assignment: CDR1 SGDLS and CDR2 YYNGEE. This entry is derived from a study of beta chain features in type 1 diabetes. General observations from the study: Overrepresentation of cells with high TCR expression could result from cDNA sequencing. Patients with Type 1 diabetes showed moderately but significantly shorter TCRB CDR3s in all four CD4+ subsets.

TCRB transcripts that were expressed got sequenced, as all of the isolated RNA had been reverse transcribed. Libraries were prepared by immunoSEQ multiplex PCR; TCRdb keeps only in-frame clonotypes and omits some of them. The sample includes 250,000 to 300,000 clones, about 24% of them seen just once. Sample: naive CD4+ T cells from blood. The TCR sequence derives from a woman aged 25 to 39 with type 1 diabetes. The chain carries TRBV9 and TRBJ2-3, with unresolved D. CDR3 amino acids: CASSVQTDTQYF. In DNA, the CDR3 is TGTGCCAGCAGCGTTCAGACAGATACGCAGTATTTT.